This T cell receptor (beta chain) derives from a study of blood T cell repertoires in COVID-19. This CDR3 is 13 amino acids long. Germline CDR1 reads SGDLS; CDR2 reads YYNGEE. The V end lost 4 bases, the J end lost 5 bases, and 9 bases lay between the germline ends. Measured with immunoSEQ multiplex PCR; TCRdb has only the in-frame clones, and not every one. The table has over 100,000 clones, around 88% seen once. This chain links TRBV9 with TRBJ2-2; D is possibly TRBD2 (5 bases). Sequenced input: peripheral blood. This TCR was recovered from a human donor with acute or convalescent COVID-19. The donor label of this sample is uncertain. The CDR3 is CASSWTQTGELFF. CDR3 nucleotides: TGTGCCAGCAGCTGGACTCAAACCGGGGAGCTGTTTTTT.